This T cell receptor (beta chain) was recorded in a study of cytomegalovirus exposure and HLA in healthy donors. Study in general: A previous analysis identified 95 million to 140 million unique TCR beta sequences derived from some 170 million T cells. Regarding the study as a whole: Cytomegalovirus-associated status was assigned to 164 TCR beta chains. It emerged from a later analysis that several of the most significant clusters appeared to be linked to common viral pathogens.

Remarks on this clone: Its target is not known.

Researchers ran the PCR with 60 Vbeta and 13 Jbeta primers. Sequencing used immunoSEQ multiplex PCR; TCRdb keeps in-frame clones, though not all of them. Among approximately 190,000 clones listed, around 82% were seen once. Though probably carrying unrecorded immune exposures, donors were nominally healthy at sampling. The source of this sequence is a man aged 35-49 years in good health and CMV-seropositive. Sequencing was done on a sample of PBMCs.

CDR3 in DNA: TGTGCCAGCAGCTTAACCGGGCGGGGAGGGTACCACAATGAGCAGTTCTTC. Translating gives CASSLTGRGGYHNEQFF. The chain joins TRBV7-3 to TRBJ2-1, with 7 bases identical to TRBD2. J lost 5 bases, V lost 0 bases, and 10 bases had no gene match. The CDR3 length is 17 residues. Germline V gene sequence: CDR1 SGHTA, CDR2 FQGTGA.